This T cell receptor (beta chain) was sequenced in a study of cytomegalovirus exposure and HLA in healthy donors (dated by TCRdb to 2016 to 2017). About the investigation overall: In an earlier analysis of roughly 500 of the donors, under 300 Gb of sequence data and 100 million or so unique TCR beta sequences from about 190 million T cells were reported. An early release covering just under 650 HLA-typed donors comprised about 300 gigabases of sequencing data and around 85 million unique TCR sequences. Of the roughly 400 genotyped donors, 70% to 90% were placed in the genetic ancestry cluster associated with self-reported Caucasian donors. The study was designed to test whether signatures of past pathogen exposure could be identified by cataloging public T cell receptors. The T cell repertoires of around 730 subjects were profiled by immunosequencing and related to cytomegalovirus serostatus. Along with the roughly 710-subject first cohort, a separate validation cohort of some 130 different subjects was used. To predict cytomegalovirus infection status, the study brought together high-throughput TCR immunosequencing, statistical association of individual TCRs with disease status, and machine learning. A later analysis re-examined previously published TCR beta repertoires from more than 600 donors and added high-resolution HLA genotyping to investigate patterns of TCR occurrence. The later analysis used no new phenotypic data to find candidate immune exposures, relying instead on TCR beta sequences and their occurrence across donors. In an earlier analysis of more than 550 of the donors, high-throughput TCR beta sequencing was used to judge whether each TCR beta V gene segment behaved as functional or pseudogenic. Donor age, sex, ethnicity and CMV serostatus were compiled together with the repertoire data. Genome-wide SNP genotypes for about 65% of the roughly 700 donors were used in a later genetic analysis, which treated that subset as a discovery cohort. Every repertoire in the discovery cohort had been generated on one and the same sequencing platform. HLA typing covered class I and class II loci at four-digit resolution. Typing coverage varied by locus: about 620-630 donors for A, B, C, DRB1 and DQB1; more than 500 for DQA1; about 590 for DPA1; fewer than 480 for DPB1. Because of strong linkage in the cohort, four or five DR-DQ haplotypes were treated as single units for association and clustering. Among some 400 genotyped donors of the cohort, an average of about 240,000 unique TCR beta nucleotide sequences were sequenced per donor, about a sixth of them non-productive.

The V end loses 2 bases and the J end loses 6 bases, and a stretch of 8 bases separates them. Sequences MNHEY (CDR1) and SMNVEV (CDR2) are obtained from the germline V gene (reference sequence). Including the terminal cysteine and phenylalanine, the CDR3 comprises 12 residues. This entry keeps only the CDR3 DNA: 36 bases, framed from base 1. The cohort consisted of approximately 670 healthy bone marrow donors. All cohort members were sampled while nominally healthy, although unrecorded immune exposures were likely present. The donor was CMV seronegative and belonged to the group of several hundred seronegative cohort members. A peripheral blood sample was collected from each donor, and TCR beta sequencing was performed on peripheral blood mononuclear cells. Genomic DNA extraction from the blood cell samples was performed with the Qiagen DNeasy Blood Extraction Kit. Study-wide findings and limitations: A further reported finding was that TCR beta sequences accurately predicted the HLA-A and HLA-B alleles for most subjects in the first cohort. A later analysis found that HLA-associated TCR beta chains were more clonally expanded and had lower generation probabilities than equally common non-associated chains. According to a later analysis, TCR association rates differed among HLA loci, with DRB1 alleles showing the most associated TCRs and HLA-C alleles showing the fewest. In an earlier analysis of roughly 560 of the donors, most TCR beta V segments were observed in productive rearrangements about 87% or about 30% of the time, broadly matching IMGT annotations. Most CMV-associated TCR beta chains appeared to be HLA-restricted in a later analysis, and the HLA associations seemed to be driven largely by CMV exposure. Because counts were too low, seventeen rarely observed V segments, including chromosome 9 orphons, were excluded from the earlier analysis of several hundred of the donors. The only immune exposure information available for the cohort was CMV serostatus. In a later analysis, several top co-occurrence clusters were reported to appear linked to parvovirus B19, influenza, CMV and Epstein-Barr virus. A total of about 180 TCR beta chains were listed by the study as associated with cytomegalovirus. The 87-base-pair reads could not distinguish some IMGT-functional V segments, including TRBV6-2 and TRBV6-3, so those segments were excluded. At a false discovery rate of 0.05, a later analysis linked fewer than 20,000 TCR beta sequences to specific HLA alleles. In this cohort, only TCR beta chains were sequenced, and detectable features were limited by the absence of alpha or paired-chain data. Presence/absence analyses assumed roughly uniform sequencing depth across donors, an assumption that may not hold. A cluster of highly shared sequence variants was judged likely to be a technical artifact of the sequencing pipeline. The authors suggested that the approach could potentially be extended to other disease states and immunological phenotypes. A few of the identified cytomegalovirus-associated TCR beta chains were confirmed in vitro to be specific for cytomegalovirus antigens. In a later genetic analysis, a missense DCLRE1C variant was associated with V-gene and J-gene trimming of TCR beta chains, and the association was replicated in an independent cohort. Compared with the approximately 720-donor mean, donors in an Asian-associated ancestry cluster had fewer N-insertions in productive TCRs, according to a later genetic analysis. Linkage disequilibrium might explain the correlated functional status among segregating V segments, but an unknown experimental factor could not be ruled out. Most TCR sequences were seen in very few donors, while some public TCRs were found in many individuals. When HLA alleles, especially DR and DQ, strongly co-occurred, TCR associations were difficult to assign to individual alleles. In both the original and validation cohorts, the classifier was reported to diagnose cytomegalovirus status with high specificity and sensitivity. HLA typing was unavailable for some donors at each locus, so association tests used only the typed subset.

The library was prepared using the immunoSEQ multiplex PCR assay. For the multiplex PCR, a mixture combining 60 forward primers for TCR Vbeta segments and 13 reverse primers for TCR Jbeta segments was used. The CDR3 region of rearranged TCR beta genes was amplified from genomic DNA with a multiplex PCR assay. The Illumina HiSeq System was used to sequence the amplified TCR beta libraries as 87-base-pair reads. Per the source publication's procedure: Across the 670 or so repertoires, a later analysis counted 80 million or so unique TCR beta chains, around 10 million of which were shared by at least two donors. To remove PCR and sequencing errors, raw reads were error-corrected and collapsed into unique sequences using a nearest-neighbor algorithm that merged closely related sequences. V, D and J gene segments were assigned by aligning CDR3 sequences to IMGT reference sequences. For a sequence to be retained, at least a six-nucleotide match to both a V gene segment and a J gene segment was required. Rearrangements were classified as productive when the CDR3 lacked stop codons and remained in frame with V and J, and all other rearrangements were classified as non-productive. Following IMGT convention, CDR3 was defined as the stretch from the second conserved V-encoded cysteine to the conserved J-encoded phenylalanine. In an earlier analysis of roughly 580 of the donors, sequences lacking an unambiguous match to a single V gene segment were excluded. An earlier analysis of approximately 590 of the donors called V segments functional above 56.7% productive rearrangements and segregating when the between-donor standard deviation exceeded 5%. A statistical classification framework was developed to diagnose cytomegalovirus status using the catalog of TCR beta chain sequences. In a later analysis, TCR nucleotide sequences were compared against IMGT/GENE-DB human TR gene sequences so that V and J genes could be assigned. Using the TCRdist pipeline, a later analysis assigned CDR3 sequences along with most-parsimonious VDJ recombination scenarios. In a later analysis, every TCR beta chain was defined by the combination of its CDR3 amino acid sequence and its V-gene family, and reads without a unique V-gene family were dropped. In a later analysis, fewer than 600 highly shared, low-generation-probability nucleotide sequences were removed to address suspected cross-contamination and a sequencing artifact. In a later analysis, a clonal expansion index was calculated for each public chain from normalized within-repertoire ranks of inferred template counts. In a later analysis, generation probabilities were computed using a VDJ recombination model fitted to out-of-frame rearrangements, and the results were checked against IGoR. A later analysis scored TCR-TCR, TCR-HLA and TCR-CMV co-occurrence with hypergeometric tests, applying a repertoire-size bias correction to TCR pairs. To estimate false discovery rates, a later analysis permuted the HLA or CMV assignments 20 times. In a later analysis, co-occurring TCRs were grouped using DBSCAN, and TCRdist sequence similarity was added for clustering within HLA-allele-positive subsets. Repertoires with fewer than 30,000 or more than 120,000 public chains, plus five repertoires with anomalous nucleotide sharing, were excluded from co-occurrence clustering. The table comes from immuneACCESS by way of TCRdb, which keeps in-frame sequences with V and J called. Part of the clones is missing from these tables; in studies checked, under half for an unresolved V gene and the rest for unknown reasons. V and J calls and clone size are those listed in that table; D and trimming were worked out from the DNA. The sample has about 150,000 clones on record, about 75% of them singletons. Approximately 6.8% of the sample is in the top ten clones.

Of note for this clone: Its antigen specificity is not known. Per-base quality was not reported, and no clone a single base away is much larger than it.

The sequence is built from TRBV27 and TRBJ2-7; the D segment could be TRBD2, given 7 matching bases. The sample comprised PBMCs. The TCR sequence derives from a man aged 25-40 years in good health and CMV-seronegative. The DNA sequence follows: TGTGCCAGCAGTTTAAGGGGGGGCGAGCAGTACTTC. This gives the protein CASSLRGGEQYF.